This record looks at one TCR beta chain sequence and its context. Its target is not known. The PCR contained 60 Vbeta and 13 Jbeta primers. Generated by immunoSEQ multiplex PCR, the TCRdb table keeps only in-frame clones and is missing some. The table records 200,000 or so clones, approximately 80% of them present only once. The germline gives CDR1 GTSNPN, CDR2 SVGIG (reference sequence). The V and J ends lost 2 bases and 7 bases respectively, with 9 bases between them. CDR3 length: 11 residues. The sample belongs to a study of cytomegalovirus exposure and HLA in healthy donors. Study at large: Out of a few hundred genotyped donors, less than 90% belonged to the Caucasian-associated ancestry cluster.

Study results and caveats: It is likely that the observed cluster of highly shared sequence variants was a sequencing artifact.

The chain employs TRBV30 and TRBJ2-7; D is ambiguous. The sequenced material came from PBMCs. The sequence was obtained from a boy aged 2 to 10 in good health and CMV-seronegative. The CDR3 sequence is CAWSLTVEQYF. CDR3 DNA sequence: TGTGCCTGGAGTCTAACGGTGGAGCAGTACTTC.